This T cell receptor beta chain stems from a study of blood T cell repertoires in COVID-19. TCRdb's table, derived via immunoSEQ multiplex PCR, lists solely in-frame clones and lacks some. The sample consists of roughly 34,000 clones, less than 85% of them appearing once. There are a few counts of this clone. Germline V gives CDR1 LNHDA, CDR2 SQIVND (reference sequence). Trimming cost V 5 bases and J 4 bases, with 15 bases left between them. CDR3 length: 14 residues. This receptor was identified in a woman in her seventies with acute or convalescent COVID-19. The chain is built from TRBV19 and TRBJ2-7; maybe TRBD2 (6 bases). Material for sequencing was peripheral blood. The CDR3 nucleotides are TGTGCCAGTAGTCGGGACGTAGGGAGGTACGAGCAGTACTTC. Translated, it gives CASSRDVGRYEQYF.